Below, 28 T cell receptor beta chains from the same sample are listed, as sequenced in a study of cytotoxic CD8 clonotypes in ibrutinib-treated CLL. Produced via immunoSEQ multiplex PCR; TCRdb's table is partial and in-frame only. The sample lists about 300,000 clones; approximately 79% were seen once. Sample: PBMCs, taken at disease progression, from a patient treated with ibrutinib. These receptors were collected from a human donor with chronic lymphocytic leukemia.

This chain connects TRBV13 to TRBJ2-7; TRBD2 aligns across 9 bases. V lost 4 bases and J lost 4; bases outside the gene matches: 14. Looked up from germline, CDR1 is PRHDT and CDR2 is FYEKMQ (reference sequence). The CDR3 is 17 amino acids. CDR3 amino acids: CASSSSLSGRMDYEQYF. CDR3 nucleotides: TGTGCCAGCAGCTCGTCCCTTAGCGGGAGAATGGATTACGAGCAGTACTTC.

The chain carries TRBV9 and TRBJ1-3; D is possibly TRBD1 (6 bases). V lost 4 bases to trimming and J lost 3 bases, with 20 bases between them. Germline V gene sequence: CDR1 SGDLS, CDR2 YYNGEE. The CDR3 consists of 17 residues. This chain's CDR3 is CASSPWSGGASGNTIYF. In DNA, the CDR3 is TGTGCCAGCAGCCCTTGGAGTGGGGGGGCAAGTGGAAACACCATATATTTT.

The rearrangement uses TRBV7-8 and TRBJ2-7; a weak D match, TRBD2 (6 bases). CDR3 length equals 15 residues. V was clipped by 6 bases and J by 0 bases, with 15 bases between them. Germline CDR1 reads SGHVS; CDR2 reads FQNEAQ. The CDR3 reads CASSLKTSLSYEQYF. The DNA for the CDR3 is TGTGCCAGCAGTCTTAAAACTAGCCTCTCCTACGAGCAGTACTTC. The variable domain in full, completed from reference TRBV7-8 and TRBJ2-7, reads GAGVSQSPRYKVAKRGQDVALRCDPISGHVSLFWYQQALGQGPEFLTYFQNEAQLDKSGLPSDRFFAERPEGSVSTLKIQRTQQEDSAVYLCASSLKTSLSYEQYFGPGTRLTVT.

V usage is TRBV14 and J usage is TRBJ2-1, with D perhaps matching TRBD2 (6 bases). Germline-derived CDR1 and CDR2 are SGHDN and FVKESK. This CDR3 region has 15 residues. Trimming cost V 0 bases and J 7 bases, with 13 bases left between them. CDR3 sequence: CASSQDRRDWNEQFF. The CDR3 region has the DNA TGTGCCAGCAGCCAAGATCGGCGGGATTGGAATGAGCAGTTCTTC.

This rearrangement joins TRBV6-6 to TRBJ2-1, with 7 bases fitting TRBD2. V gave up 11 bases and J gave up 4 bases; unmatched junction bases: 8. The germline gives CDR1 MNHNY, CDR2 SVGAGI (reference sequence). The CDR3 is 13 residues long. The CDR3 sequence: CAGKSGAYNEQFF. The CDR3 coding sequence is TGTGCCGGCAAGAGCGGGGCTTACAATGAGCAGTTCTTC.

This chain connects TRBV5-3 to TRBJ2-7, with D perhaps TRBD1 (6 bases). TRBV5-3 has ORF status, its function being uncertain. This CDR3 comprises 14 residues. Between the trimmed V and J ends, which lost 4 bases and 5 bases, there was a span of 16 bases. The CDR3 sequence is CARSQGQLSHEQYF. CDR3 DNA: TGTGCCAGAAGCCAGGGACAATTGTCCCACGAGCAGTACTTC.

V usage is TRBV11-2 and J usage is TRBJ2-4; D is possibly TRBD2 (5 bases). The germline V gene encodes CDR1 SGHAT and CDR2 FQNNGV. V was shortened by 2 bases and J by 8 bases, with 16 bases between the two germline ends. The CDR3 runs 15 residues. This chain's CDR3 is CASSLSHGGADIQYF. The CDR3, as DNA: TGTGCCAGCAGCTTATCTCACGGAGGAGCGGACATTCAGTACTTC. Drawing the rest from reference TRBV11-2 and TRBJ2-4, the complete variable domain is EAGVAQSPRYKIIEKRQSVAFWCNPISGHATLYWYQQILGQGPKLLIQFQNNGVVDDSQLPKDRFSAERLKGVDSTLKIQPAKLEDSAVYLCASSLSHGGADIQYFGAGTRLSVL.

This sequence joins TRBV9 and TRBJ2-3, with a possible D match to TRBD2 (6 bases). The V end lost 6 bases, the J end lost 2 bases, and 19 bases lay between the germline ends. Germline values: CDR1 SGDLS, CDR2 YYNGEE. The CDR3 contains 16 residues. The CDR3, as DNA: TGTGCCAGCACCCCTCTAGCGACCGAAAACACAGATACGCAGTATTTT. It translates to CASTPLATENTDTQYF.

This chain uses TRBV4-2 with TRBJ1-1, with D possibly TRBD1 on 5 matching bases. Germline CDR1 reads LGHNA; CDR2 reads YNFKEQ. The CDR3 is 16 amino acids. Trimming stripped 1 base from V and 1 base from J, with 13 bases between. CDR3 region: CASSQAYRTANTEAFF. CDR3 sequence (DNA): TGTGCCAGCAGCCAAGCGTACAGGACGGCGAACACTGAAGCTTTCTTT.

The chain has TRBV4-1 and TRBJ2-3; 8 bases agree with TRBD2. The CDR3 contains 16 residues. After removal of 2 bases from V and 0 bases from J, the junction contained 4 bases not matched to a gene. Germline V gives CDR1 MGHRA, CDR2 YSYEKL. The CDR3 sequence: CASSQRGGPSTDTQYF. DNA of the CDR3: TGCGCCAGCAGCCAACGGGGGGGGCCAAGCACAGATACGCAGTATTTT.

The gene calls are TRBV29-1 and TRBJ2-1; 10 positions agree with TRBD2. Germline CDR1 reads SQVTM; CDR2 reads ANQGSEA. Trimming took 6 bases from V and 10 from J; bases not matched to a gene: 15. This CDR3 comprises 15 residues. Written as DNA, the CDR3 is TGCAGCGTCCCCCCCCCGCTAGCGGGAGTGGGGGAGCAGTTCTTC. Protein sequence: CSVPPPLAGVGEQFF.

The genes are TRBV19 and TRBJ2-1, with D perhaps matching TRBD1 or TRBD2 (5 bases each). Trimming shortened V by 9 bases and J by 0 bases, and 12 bases separated the two germline ends. The CDR3 has 14 residues. Germline V gene data show CDR1 as LNHDA and CDR2 as SQIVND (reference sequence). The CDR3 loop reads CASTGTASYNEQFF. CDR3 coding DNA: TGTGCCAGCACGGGGACGGCCTCCTACAATGAGCAGTTCTTC.

This clone was seen a handful of times. The V gene is TRBV13, the J gene TRBJ2-5; TRBD2 matches at 7 bases. This CDR3 contains 14 residues. Trimming took 3 bases from V and 0 from J; bases not matched to a gene: 1. The germline gives CDR1 PRHDT, CDR2 FYEKMQ (reference sequence). The CDR3 is CASSLRGYQETQYF. The CDR3 DNA sequence: TGTGCCAGCAGCTTGCGGGGGTACCAAGAGACCCAGTACTTC.

V is TRBV19 and J is TRBJ2-3; 10 bases match TRBD1. The CDR3 spans 14 residues. Trimming at V came to 6 bases and at J to 4 bases, leaving 4 bases not matched to a gene. Germline-derived CDR1 and CDR2 are LNHDA and SQIVND (reference sequence). In DNA form, the CDR3 reads TGTGCCAGTAGGGGGACAGGGGAGGCAGATACGCAGTATTTT. This gives the protein CASRGTGEADTQYF.

This clone was observed a few times. This chain joins TRBV11-2 and TRBJ2-1; D unclear. The CDR3 is 15 residues long. V gave up 2 bases and J gave up 6 bases, with 14 bases separating them. Germline V gene data show CDR1 as SGHAT and CDR2 as FQNNGV. The CDR3, as DNA: TGTGCCAGCAGCTTATTGGCTAGAATGTCCAATGAGCAGTTCTTC. Its protein product is CASSLLARMSNEQFF.

The J gene is TRBJ2-1, the V gene TRBV29-1, with D unclear. The V end was cut by 1 base, the J end by 9 bases, with 4 bases between. This CDR3 is 10 amino acids long. The germline V gene encodes CDR1 SQVTM and CDR2 ANQGSEA. CDR3 DNA sequence: TGCAGCGTTGAAGGTGGTGAGCAGTTCTTC. As protein: CSVEGGEQFF.

The chain couples TRBV9 to TRBJ2-5, with 7 nucleotides matching TRBD1. The V and J ends lost 0 bases and 5 bases, in that order; junction bases with no gene match: 1. CDR1 is SGDLS, CDR2 YYNGEE, per germline. The CDR3 sequence is 13 residues long. Here the CDR3 DNA reads TGTGCCAGCAGCGTAGCCAGGGGGGAGACCCAGTACTTC. Protein: CASSVARGETQYF.

This chain links TRBV7-2 with TRBJ2-7; D is perhaps TRBD1 or TRBD2 (5 bases each). This CDR3 region has 15 residues. The germline V gene has CDR1 SGHTA and CDR2 FQGNSA. Between the trimmed V and J ends, which lost 1 base and 7 bases, there was a span of 17 bases. CDR3 region: CASSLGDHNLREQYF. CDR3 bases: TGTGCCAGCAGCTTAGGGGACCATAACCTACGGGAGCAGTACTTC.

This chain links TRBV6-5 with TRBJ1-2; no clear D. Looked up from germline, CDR1 is MNHEY and CDR2 is SVGAGI. V gave up 0 bases and J gave up 0 bases, with 11 bases separating them. The CDR3 has 16 residues. The DNA of the CDR3 is TGTGCCAGCAGTTACTCACCACATGGGACTAACTATGGCTACACCTTC. This translates into CASSYSPHGTNYGYTF.

V usage is TRBV20-1 and J usage is TRBJ1-5; D unclear. CDR1 is DFQATT, CDR2 SNEGSKA, per germline (reference sequence). The V and J ends lost 4 bases and 2 bases respectively, with 3 bases between them. The CDR3 has 11 residues. The chain's CDR3 is CSAIGNQPQHF. CDR3 DNA sequence: TGCAGTGCTATTGGCAATCAGCCCCAGCATTTT.

The chain combines TRBV14 with TRBJ2-1; 11 positions agree with TRBD2. The CDR3 has 14 amino acids. Germline V gene data show CDR1 as SGHDN and CDR2 as FVKESK. Trimming removed 6 bases from V and 4 bases from J; junction bases left unmatched: 2. CDR3 DNA sequence: TGTGCCAGCAGTTTAGCGGGGGGGTACAATGAGCAGTTCTTC. The encoded protein is CASSLAGGYNEQFF.

The chain employs TRBV7-6 and TRBJ2-7; the D is unclear. This CDR3 spans 15 amino acids. CDR1 is SGHVS and CDR2 is FNYEAQ in the germline V gene. Deletions cut 3 bases from V and 2 bases from J, with 14 bases between. This chain's CDR3 is CASSLVRALAYEQYF. The CDR3 nucleotides are TGTGCCAGCAGCTTGGTAAGGGCGCTAGCCTACGAGCAGTACTTC.

V usage is TRBV4-3 and J usage is TRBJ2-7; 7 nucleotides align to TRBD1. V shed 2 bases, J shed 2 bases, and the junction held 3 bases outside the gene matches. Germline lookup yields CDR1 LGHNA and CDR2 YSLEER. This CDR3 is built from 14 residues. CDR3 DNA sequence: TGCGCCAGCAGCCAATCGACAGGGACCTACGAGCAGTACTTC. Translation: CASSQSTGTYEQYF.

The genes are TRBV5-4 and TRBJ2-5; 9 bases match TRBD1. The V gene end was trimmed by 4 bases and the J gene end by 5 bases; junction bases not matched to a gene: 3. The CDR3 extends over 13 amino acids. Per the germline V gene, CDR1 is SGHNT and CDR2 is YYREEE (reference sequence). The CDR3 DNA reads as TGTGCCAGCAGCGGGACAGGGAGGGAGACCCAGTACTTC. It is translated as CASSGTGRETQYF. Full variable domain (missing parts from reference TRBV5-4 and TRBJ2-5): ETGVTQSPTHLIKTRGQQVTLRCSSQSGHNTVSWYQQALGQGPQFIFQYYREEENGRGNFPPRFSGLQFPNYSSELNVNALELDDSALYLCASSGTGRETQYFGPGTRLLVL.

The J gene is TRBJ2-5, the V gene TRBV29-1; TRBD2 agrees at 12 bases. The CDR3 is 15 amino acids. Losses at the gene ends were 7 bases for V and 1 base for J; bases not matched to a gene: 7. Germline V gene data show CDR1 as SQVTM and CDR2 as ANQGSEA. CDR3 loop: CSGSTSGRIQETQYF. CDR3 nucleotides: TGCAGCGGAAGTACTAGCGGGAGGATCCAAGAGACCCAGTACTTC.

In DNA, the CDR3 is TGTGCCGGAGCGGGACTAGCCCCCACAGATACGCAGTATTTT. This sequence encodes CAGAGLAPTDTQYF. J is TRBJ2-3 and V is TRBV2; 9 bases are a match to TRBD2. Germline V gene sequence: CDR1 SNHLY, CDR2 FYNNEI. Trimming removed 11 bases from V and 2 bases from J; junction bases left unmatched: 8. The CDR3 covers 14 residues.

CDR3 coding DNA: TGTGCCAGTGGGGACGAAGGGACCCCCACAGATACGCAGTATTTT. It specifies CASGDEGTPTDTQYF. The chain employs TRBV11-2 and TRBJ2-3; D could derive from TRBD1 or TRBD2 (5 bases each). This CDR3 contains 15 residues. V lost 9 bases and J 2 bases, leaving 18 bases between the germline ends. Germline V lookup: CDR1 SGHAT, CDR2 FQNNGV.

V usage is TRBV6-6 and J usage is TRBJ2-4; no clear D. The ends were cut back, 0 bases at V and 10 bases at J, with 13 bases in the middle. This CDR3 is 14 amino acids long. The germline gives CDR1 MNHNY, CDR2 SVGAGI (reference sequence). Written as DNA, the CDR3 is TGTGCCAGCAGTTACTCGATAGGAACAGCGATTCAGTACTTC. Protein: CASSYSIGTAIQYF.